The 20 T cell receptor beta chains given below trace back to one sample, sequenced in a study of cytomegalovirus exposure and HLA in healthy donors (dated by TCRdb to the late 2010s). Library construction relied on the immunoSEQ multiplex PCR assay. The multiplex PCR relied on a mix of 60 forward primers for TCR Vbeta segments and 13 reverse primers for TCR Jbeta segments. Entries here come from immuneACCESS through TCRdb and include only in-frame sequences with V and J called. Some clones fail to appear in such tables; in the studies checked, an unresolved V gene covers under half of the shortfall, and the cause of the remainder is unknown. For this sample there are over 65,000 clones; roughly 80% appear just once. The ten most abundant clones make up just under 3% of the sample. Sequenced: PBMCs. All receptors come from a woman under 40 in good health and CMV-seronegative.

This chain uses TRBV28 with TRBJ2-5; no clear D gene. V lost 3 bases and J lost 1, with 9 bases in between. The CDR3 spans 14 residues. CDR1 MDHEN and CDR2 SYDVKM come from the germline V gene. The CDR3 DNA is TGTGCCAGCAGTTTTTGGTCTAGCCAAGAGACCCAGTACTTC. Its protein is CASSFWSSQETQYF.

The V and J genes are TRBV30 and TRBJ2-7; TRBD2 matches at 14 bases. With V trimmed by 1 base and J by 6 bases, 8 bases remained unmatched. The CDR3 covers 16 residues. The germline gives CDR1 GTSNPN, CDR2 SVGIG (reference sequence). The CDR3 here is CAWSAPGTSGGGEQYF. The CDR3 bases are TGTGCCTGGAGTGCGCCTGGGACTAGCGGGGGAGGCGAGCAGTACTTC.

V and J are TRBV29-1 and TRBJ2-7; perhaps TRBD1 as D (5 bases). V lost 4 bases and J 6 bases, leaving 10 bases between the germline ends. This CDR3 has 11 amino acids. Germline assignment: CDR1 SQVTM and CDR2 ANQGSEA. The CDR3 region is CSVGPGPEQYF. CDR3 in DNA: TGCAGCGTTGGGCCAGGGCCCGAGCAGTACTTC.

CDR3 coding DNA: TGTGCCAGTAAACCTACAGGGAGGGCTAATGAAAAACTGTTTTTT. Residues: CASKPTGRANEKLFF. The rearrangement joins TRBV19 to TRBJ1-4; TRBD1 might be the D (6 bases). V was pared by 7 bases and J by 3 bases, with 15 bases between. The CDR3 contains 15 residues. The germline V gene encodes CDR1 LNHDA and CDR2 SQIVND (reference sequence).

CDR3 nucleotide sequence: TGCGCCAGCAGCCACGTACGGGAGACCCAGTACTTC. Its translation: CASSHVRETQYF. V and J are TRBV4-3 and TRBJ2-5; no definite D call. Germline V gene data show CDR1 as LGHNA and CDR2 as YSLEER. The CDR3 runs to 12 residues. Trimming pared 3 bases from V and 5 bases from J, leaving 7 bases between.

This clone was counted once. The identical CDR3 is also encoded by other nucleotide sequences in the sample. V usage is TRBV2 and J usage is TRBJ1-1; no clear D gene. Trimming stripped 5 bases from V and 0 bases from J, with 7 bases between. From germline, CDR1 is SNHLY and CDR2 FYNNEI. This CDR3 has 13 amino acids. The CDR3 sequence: CASSSGLNTEAFF. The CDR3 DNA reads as TGTGCCAGCAGTTCCGGGTTGAACACTGAAGCTTTCTTT.

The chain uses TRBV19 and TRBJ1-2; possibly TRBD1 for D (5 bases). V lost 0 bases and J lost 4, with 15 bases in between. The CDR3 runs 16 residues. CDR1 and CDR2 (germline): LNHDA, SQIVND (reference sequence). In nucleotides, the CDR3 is TGTGCCAGTAGTATAGACGTTCAGGGATTGGCCTATGGCTACACCTTC. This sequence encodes CASSIDVQGLAYGYTF.

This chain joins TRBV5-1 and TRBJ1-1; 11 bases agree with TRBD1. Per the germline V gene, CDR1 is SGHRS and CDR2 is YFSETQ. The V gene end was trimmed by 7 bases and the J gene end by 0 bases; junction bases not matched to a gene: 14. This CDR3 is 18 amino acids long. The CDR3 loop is CASGPRTGGSSMNTEAFF. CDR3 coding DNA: TGCGCCAGCGGACCCAGGACAGGGGGCTCTTCGATGAACACTGAAGCTTTCTTT.

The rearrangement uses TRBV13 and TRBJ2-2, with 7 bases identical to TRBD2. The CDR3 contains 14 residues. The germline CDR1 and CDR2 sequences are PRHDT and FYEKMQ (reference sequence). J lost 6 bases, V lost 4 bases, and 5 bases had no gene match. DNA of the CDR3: TGTGCCAGCAGCTCCCGGGGAGGGCCCGGGGAGCTGTTTTTT. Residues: CASSSRGGPGELFF. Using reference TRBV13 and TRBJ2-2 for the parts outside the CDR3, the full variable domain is AAGVIQSPRHLIKEKRETATLKCYPIPRHDTVYWYQQGPGQDPQFLISFYEKMQSDKGSIPDRFSAQQFSDYHSELNMSSLELGDSALYFCASSSRGGPGELFFGEGSRLTVL.

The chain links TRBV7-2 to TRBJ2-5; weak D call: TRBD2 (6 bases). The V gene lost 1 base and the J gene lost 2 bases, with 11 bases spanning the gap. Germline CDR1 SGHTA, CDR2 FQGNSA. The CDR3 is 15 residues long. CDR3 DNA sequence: TGTGCCAGCAGCTTAGGTCGGGGAGGACAAGAGACCCAGTACTTC. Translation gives CASSLGRGGQETQYF.

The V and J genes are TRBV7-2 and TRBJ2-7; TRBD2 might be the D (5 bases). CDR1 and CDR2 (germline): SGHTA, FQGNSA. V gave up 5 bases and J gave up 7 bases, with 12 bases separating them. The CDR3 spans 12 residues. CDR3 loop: CASSTISGEQYF. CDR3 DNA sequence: TGTGCCAGCAGCACTATTTCGGGGGAGCAGTACTTC.

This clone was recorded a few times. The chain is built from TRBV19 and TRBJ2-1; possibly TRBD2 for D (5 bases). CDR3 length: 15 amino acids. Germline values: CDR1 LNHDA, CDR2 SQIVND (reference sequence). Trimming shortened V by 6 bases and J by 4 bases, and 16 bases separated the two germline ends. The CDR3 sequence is CASSRMSLGYNEQFF. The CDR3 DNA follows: TGTGCCAGTAGCCGCATGTCACTAGGGTACAATGAGCAGTTCTTC. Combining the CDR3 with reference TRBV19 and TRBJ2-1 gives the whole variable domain DGGITQSPKYLFRKEGQNVTLSCEQNLNHDAMYWYRQDPGQGLRLIYYSQIVNDFQKGDIAEGYSVSREKKESFPLTVTSAQKNPTAFYLCASSRMSLGYNEQFFGPGTRLTVL.

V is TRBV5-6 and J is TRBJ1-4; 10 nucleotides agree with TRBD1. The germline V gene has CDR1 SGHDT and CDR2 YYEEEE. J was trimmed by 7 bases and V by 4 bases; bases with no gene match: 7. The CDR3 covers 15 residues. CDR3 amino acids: CASSMTGGGGEKLFF. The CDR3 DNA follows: TGTGCCAGCAGCATGACAGGGGGCGGTGGTGAAAAACTGTTTTTT.

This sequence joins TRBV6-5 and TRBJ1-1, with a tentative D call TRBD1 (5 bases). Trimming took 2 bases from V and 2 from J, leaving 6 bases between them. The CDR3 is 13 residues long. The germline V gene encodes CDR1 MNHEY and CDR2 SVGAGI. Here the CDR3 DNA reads TGTGCCAGCAGTTACACAGGTAACACTGAAGCTTTCTTT. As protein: CASSYTGNTEAFF.

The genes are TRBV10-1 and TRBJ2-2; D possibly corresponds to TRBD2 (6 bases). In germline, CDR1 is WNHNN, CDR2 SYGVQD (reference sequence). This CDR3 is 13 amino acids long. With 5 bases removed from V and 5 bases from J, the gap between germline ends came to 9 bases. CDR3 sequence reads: CASSQSGTGELFF. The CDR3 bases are TGCGCCAGCAGTCAGAGCGGGACCGGGGAGCTGTTTTTT.

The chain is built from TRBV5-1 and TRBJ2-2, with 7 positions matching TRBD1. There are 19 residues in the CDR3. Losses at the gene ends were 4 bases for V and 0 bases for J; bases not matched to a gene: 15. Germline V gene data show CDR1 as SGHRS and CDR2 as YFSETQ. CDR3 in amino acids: CASSRQTTGLPANTGELFF. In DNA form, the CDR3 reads TGCGCCAGCAGCCGACAAACGACAGGGCTCCCCGCGAACACCGGGGAGCTGTTTTTT.

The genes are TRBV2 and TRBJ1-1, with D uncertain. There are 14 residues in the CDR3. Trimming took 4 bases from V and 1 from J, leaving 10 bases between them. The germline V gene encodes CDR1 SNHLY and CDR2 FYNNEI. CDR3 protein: CASSGLGGNTEAFF. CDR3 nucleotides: TGTGCCAGCAGTGGCCTAGGAGGGAACACTGAAGCTTTCTTT.

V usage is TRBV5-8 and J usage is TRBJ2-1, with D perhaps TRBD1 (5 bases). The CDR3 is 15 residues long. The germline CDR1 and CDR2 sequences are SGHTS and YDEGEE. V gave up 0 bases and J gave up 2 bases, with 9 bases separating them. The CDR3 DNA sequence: TGTGCCAGCAGCTTGGGTCAGGGAACCTACAATGAGCAGTTCTTC. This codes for CASSLGQGTYNEQFF.

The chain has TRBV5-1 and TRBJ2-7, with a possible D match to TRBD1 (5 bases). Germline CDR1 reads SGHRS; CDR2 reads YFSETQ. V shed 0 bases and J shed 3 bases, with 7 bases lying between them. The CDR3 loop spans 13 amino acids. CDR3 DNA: TGCGCCAGCAGCTTGGCGACAGACTACGAGCAGTACTTC. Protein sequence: CASSLATDYEQYF.

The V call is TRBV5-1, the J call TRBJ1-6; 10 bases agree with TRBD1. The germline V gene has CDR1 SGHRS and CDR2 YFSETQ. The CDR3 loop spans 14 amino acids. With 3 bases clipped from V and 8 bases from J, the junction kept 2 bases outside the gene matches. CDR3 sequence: CASSSGTGDSPLHF. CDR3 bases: TGCGCCAGCAGCTCCGGGACAGGGGATTCACCCCTCCACTTT.